The 25 T cell receptor beta chains given below trace back to one sample, sequenced in a study of blood T cell repertoires in COVID-19. Measured with immunoSEQ multiplex PCR; TCRdb has only the in-frame clones, and not every one. The sample records some 270,000 clones, around 85% being singletons. The sample taken for sequencing was peripheral blood. These receptors all come from a human donor with COVID-19, enrolled during active disease. The donor label of this sample is uncertain.

The chain has TRBV7-2 and TRBJ1-6; D is unclear. The germline V and J ends were trimmed by 1 base and 0 bases, with 7 bases remaining between them. From germline, CDR1 is SGHTA and CDR2 FQGNSA. CDR3 length equals 16 residues. CDR3 in amino acids: CASSLGGSSYNSPLHF. CDR3 nucleotides: TGTGCCAGCAGCTTAGGAGGGAGCTCCTATAATTCACCCCTCCACTTT.

V and J are TRBV7-3 and TRBJ1-1; 7 nucleotides align to TRBD1. The ends lost 5 bases at V and 1 base at J; junction bases unmatched: 7. The CDR3 has 15 residues. The germline V gene encodes CDR1 SGHTA and CDR2 FQGTGA. The CDR3 sequence is CASSAQGFGNTEAFF. As DNA, the CDR3 is TGTGCCAGCAGCGCACAGGGGTTCGGGAACACTGAAGCTTTCTTT. The variable domain in full, with the rest retrieved from reference TRBV7-3 and TRBJ1-1, is GAGVSQTPSNKVTEKGKYVELRCDPISGHTALYWYRQSLGQGPEFLIYFQGTGAADDSGLPNDRFFAVRPEGSVSTLKIQRTERGDSAVYLCASSAQGFGNTEAFFGQGTRLTVV.

V usage is TRBV25-1 and J usage is TRBJ2-1; D gene ambiguous. The CDR3 consists of 14 residues. Germline V lookup: CDR1 MGHDK, CDR2 SYGVNS. The V gene lost 4 bases and the J gene lost 4 bases, with 11 bases spanning the gap. Here the CDR3 DNA reads TGTGCCAGCAGTGCTGCGGTGGAATACAATGAGCAGTTCTTC. Residues: CASSAAVEYNEQFF.

This sequence joins TRBV5-8 and TRBJ1-1, with 7 bases aligning to TRBD1. Germline CDR1 is SGHTS and CDR2 is YDEGEE. The CDR3 runs 13 residues. V was clipped by 1 base and J by 8 bases; unmatched bases: 5. The chain's CDR3 is CASSLQGGAEAFF. In nucleotides, the CDR3 is TGTGCCAGCAGCTTGCAAGGGGGCGCAGAAGCTTTCTTT.

This chain uses TRBV28 with TRBJ2-7, with 8 nucleotides matching TRBD2. CDR1 and CDR2 from the germline V gene are MDHEN and SYDVKM. The CDR3 is 13 residues long. The V segment lost 8 bases and the J segment 3 bases; nucleotides outside the gene matches: 6. As DNA, the CDR3 is TGTGCCAGCTTCCCAGCGGGAGTCTACGAGCAGTACTTC. This gives the protein CASFPAGVYEQYF.

The chain couples TRBV5-4 to TRBJ1-2; D remains ambiguous. From germline, CDR1 is SGHNT and CDR2 YYREEE (reference sequence). The CDR3 runs 14 residues. V lost 0 bases and J lost 7, with 13 bases in between. The CDR3 nucleotides read TGTGCCAGCAGCTTGGAAAGGTCGGCGGGTGGCTACACCTTC. Translating it yields CASSLERSAGGYTF.

CDR3 loop: CASSQELIGGGYTF. CDR3 DNA sequence: TGCGCCAGCAGCCAAGAACTAATAGGTGGAGGCTACACCTTC. V usage is TRBV4-1 and J usage is TRBJ1-2, with D unclear. This CDR3 has 14 amino acids. Trimming stripped 0 bases from V and 8 bases from J, with 13 bases between. Germline V lookup: CDR1 MGHRA, CDR2 YSYEKL.

This clone was seen once. The V gene is TRBV30, the J gene TRBJ2-1; D is possibly TRBD1 (5 bases). This CDR3 comprises 15 residues. Germline V gene data show CDR1 as GTSNPN and CDR2 as SVGIG (reference sequence). Trimming removed 0 bases from V and 0 bases from J, with 9 bases in between. CDR3 sequence (DNA): TGTGCCTGGAGTGTAGGGGCCCGCTCCTACAATGAGCAGTTCTTC. As protein: CAWSVGARSYNEQFF.

The V call is TRBV11-3, the J call TRBJ2-2; the D gene is possibly TRBD1 (6 bases). V lost 1 base to trimming and J lost 13 bases, with 10 bases between them. Germline values: CDR1 SGHNT, CDR2 YENEEA. CDR3 size: 12 residues. The CDR3 region is CASSLGPRGLFF. In nucleotides, the CDR3 is TGTGCCAGCAGCTTAGGTCCCAGGGGGCTGTTTTTT.

This chain uses TRBV28 with TRBJ2-3; 14 positions match TRBD2. CDR1 MDHEN and CDR2 SYDVKM come from the germline V gene. The CDR3 has 15 amino acids. The trim removed 6 bases at V and 4 bases at J, leaving 3 bases unmatched. The CDR3 spells CASRTSGRVPDTQYF. The CDR3 DNA reads TGTGCCAGCAGGACTAGCGGGAGGGTCCCAGATACGCAGTATTTT.

The chain recombines TRBV6-6 with TRBJ1-6, with a tentative D call TRBD1 (6 bases). The CDR3 has 12 amino acids. Trimming stripped 8 bases from V and 7 bases from J, with 9 bases between. Germline CDR1 MNHNY, CDR2 SVGAGI (reference sequence). CDR3 sequence reads: CASGGPNSPLHF. The CDR3 DNA follows: TGTGCCAGCGGGGGCCCGAATTCACCCCTCCACTTT.

This chain joins TRBV19 and TRBJ2-2; 12 positions match TRBD1. Germline loops: CDR1 LNHDA, CDR2 SQIVND (reference sequence). This CDR3 contains 16 residues. The J segment lost 6 bases and the V segment lost 5 bases, leaving 7 bases of the junction unmatched. The CDR3 region has the DNA TGTGCCAGTAGTCCCACGGGACAGGGGGCCCCCGGGGAGCTGTTTTTT. It translates to CASSPTGQGAPGELFF.

The V and J genes are TRBV19 and TRBJ2-5; TRBD2 is a possible D gene (6 bases). The V end was cut by 6 bases, the J end by 5 bases, with 10 bases between. The CDR3 covers 12 residues. Germline CDR1 is LNHDA and CDR2 is SQIVND (reference sequence). The CDR3 region is CASRAAGETQYF. The CDR3 bases are TGTGCCAGTAGAGCCGCGGGGGAGACCCAGTACTTC.

This chain connects TRBV19 to TRBJ2-7; 8 nucleotides match TRBD2. The CDR3 is 17 residues long. The V gene's germline CDR1 is LNHDA and CDR2 SQIVND (reference sequence). J lost 5 bases, V lost 5 bases, and 17 bases had no gene match. The CDR3 is CASSPVGAGLGIHEQYF. The CDR3 DNA reads as TGTGCCAGTAGTCCCGTTGGAGCGGGACTAGGGATCCACGAGCAGTACTTC.

This clone was seen once. CDR3 DNA sequence: TGTGCCAGCAGCCAGAACAGGGCCCGGACTGGAAACACCATATATTTT. It specifies CASSQNRARTGNTIYF. The chain couples TRBV2 to TRBJ1-3, with TRBD1 as a possible D gene (6 bases). The V and J ends lost 6 bases and 2 bases respectively, with 17 bases between them. The CDR3 has 16 amino acids. The germline CDR1 and CDR2 sequences are SNHLY and FYNNEI.

The CDR3 spells CASSPRWDRGDQPQHF. The CDR3 bases are TGTGCCAGCAGCCCCCGTTGGGACAGGGGAGATCAGCCCCAGCATTTT. The rearrangement uses TRBV5-6 and TRBJ1-5; 10 nucleotides agree with TRBD1. This CDR3 is 16 amino acids long. J was trimmed by 5 bases and V by 4 bases; bases with no gene match: 9. Germline-derived CDR1 and CDR2 are SGHDT and YYEEEE.

The chain is built from TRBV9 and TRBJ2-2; 8 bases line up with TRBD1. V shed 0 bases and J 5 bases; nucleotides not matched to a gene: 6. Germline CDR1 and CDR2: SGDLS and YYNGEE. The CDR3 is 16 amino acids. Here the CDR3 reads CASSVGVRGLTGELFF. The CDR3 nucleotides read TGTGCCAGCAGCGTAGGGGTCAGGGGGCTTACCGGGGAGCTGTTTTTT.

The chain carries TRBV3-1 (or the pseudogene TRBV3-2) and TRBJ2-7, with 7 bases that match TRBD2. This CDR3 region has 15 residues. V shed 3 bases and J 2 bases; nucleotides not matched to a gene: 7. The V gene's germline CDR1 is LGHDT and CDR2 YNNKEL (reference sequence). CDR3 coding DNA: TGTGCCAGCAGCCACGGTTCCCTAGCGGCCTACGAGCAGTACTTC. It yields the protein CASSHGSLAAYEQYF.

This clone was seen only once. The chain combines TRBV4-1 with TRBJ1-3; 7 bases match TRBD1. V was pared by 0 bases and J by 2 bases, with 7 bases of the junction left unmatched. The CDR3 has 17 residues. Looked up from germline, CDR1 is MGHRA and CDR2 is YSYEKL. In nucleotides, the CDR3 is TGCGCCAGCAGCCAAGATTCCCTCACAGGGGCTGGAAACACCATATATTTT. Translated: CASSQDSLTGAGNTIYF.

The chain recombines TRBV5-1 with TRBJ2-1, with 10 bases lining up with TRBD2. J gave up 9 bases and V 0 bases, and 9 bases lay outside the gene matches. CDR1 is SGHRS, CDR2 YFSETQ, per germline. This CDR3 has 16 residues. CDR3 amino acids: CASSLEPAGGPTEQFF. The CDR3 DNA sequence: TGCGCCAGCAGCTTGGAGCCAGCGGGAGGGCCTACTGAGCAGTTCTTC.

The V gene is TRBV9, the J gene TRBJ2-1, with TRBD2 matching 9 bases. Germline CDR1 is SGDLS and CDR2 is YYNGEE. CDR3 size: 14 residues. After removal of 0 bases from V and 12 bases from J, the junction contained 7 bases not matched to a gene. The CDR3 region is CASSVEASGTGQFF. Written as DNA, the CDR3 is TGTGCCAGCAGCGTAGAGGCTAGCGGGACGGGGCAGTTCTTC.

The chain joins TRBV28 to TRBJ2-1; TRBD1 aligns across 10 bases. V dropped 2 bases and J dropped 8; count of bases not matched to a gene: 6. Germline V gene data show CDR1 as MDHEN and CDR2 as SYDVKM. The CDR3 is 15 amino acids. CDR3 in DNA: TGTGCCAGCAGTTTACTGGACAGGGGGAAGGATGAGCAGTTCTTC. Its translation is CASSLLDRGKDEQFF.

This clone appeared once. The J gene is TRBJ1-5, the V gene TRBV6-2 or TRBV6-3; D gene uncertain. The CDR3 runs 11 residues. Deletions cut 8 bases from V and 8 bases from J, with 10 bases between. The germline V gene has CDR1 MNHEY and CDR2 SVGEGT. CDR3 sequence: CASGQREPQHF. The CDR3 DNA follows: TGTGCCAGCGGCCAGAGGGAGCCCCAGCATTTT.

The V call is TRBV15, the J call TRBJ2-7, with TRBD2 identical over 12 bases. J lost 2 bases, V lost 1 base, and 18 bases had no gene match. In germline, CDR1 is LNHNV, CDR2 YYDKDF (reference sequence). The CDR3 is 21 residues long. This CDR3 is CATSRVPPDLAGGPRAYEQYF. The CDR3 DNA reads TGTGCCACCAGCAGAGTCCCTCCAGACCTAGCGGGAGGGCCCCGAGCCTACGAGCAGTACTTC.

The chain has TRBV6-5 and TRBJ2-1, with D possibly matching TRBD2 (6 bases). CDR3 length: 15 amino acids. Germline CDR1 reads MNHEY; CDR2 reads SVGAGI. V lost 5 bases and J 2 bases, leaving 13 bases between the germline ends. The CDR3 sequence: CASSNRDLAYNEQFF. DNA for the CDR3: TGTGCCAGCAGTAACCGGGACTTAGCCTACAATGAGCAGTTCTTC.